Listed below are T cell receptor beta chains from one sample, sequenced in a study of cytomegalovirus exposure and HLA in healthy donors. The assay was immunoSEQ multiplex PCR, and TCRdb's table has in-frame clones only and misses some. The sample shows about 180,000 clones, roughly three quarters of them seen only once. The specimen was PBMCs. Receptors originate from a woman between 25 and 40 years old in good health and CMV-seropositive. CDR3s include the opening cysteine and the closing phenylalanine or tryptophan. A D gene is named only where the DNA matches it firmly. Clone sizes are given selectively: once, few, many, or a class where the clone is expanded.

d_call: -; clone_size: -; v_call: TRBV4-3; j_call: TRBJ1-6; cdr3_aa: CASSQVGNSPLHF; cdr3_nt: TGCGCCAGCAGCCAAGTGGGCAATTCACCCCTCCACTTT
d_call: -; clone_size: -; v_call: TRBV10-2; j_call: TRBJ1-5; cdr3_aa: CASSESRGRVQPQHF; cdr3_nt: TGCGCCAGCAGTGAGTCGAGGGGGAGAGTTCAGCCCCAGCATTTT
d_call: -; clone_size: -; v_call: TRBV30; j_call: TRBJ2-7; cdr3_aa: CAWSPQGYEQYF; cdr3_nt: TGTGCCTGGAGTCCACAGGGCTACGAGCAGTACTTC
d_call: TRBD2; clone_size: -; v_call: TRBV15; j_call: TRBJ2-3; cdr3_aa: CATSRTGGSTDTQYF; cdr3_nt: TGTGCCACGAGCCGTACGGGGGGGAGCACAGATACGCAGTATTTT
d_call: TRBD1; clone_size: few; v_call: TRBV4-1; j_call: TRBJ2-7; cdr3_aa: CASSDPGQLSYEQYF; cdr3_nt: TGCGCCAGCAGTGATCCGGGACAGTTATCCTACGAGCAGTACTTC
d_call: -; clone_size: -; v_call: TRBV7-3; j_call: TRBJ2-6; cdr3_aa: CASSRSGANVLTF; cdr3_nt: TGTGCCAGCAGCCGCTCTGGGGCCAACGTCCTGACTTTC
d_call: TRBD1; clone_size: -; v_call: TRBV7-9; j_call: TRBJ2-1; cdr3_aa: CASSLVGQGYEQFF; cdr3_nt: TGTGCCAGCAGCTTAGTGGGACAGGGTTACGAGCAGTTCTTC
d_call: TRBD1; clone_size: -; v_call: TRBV5-6; j_call: TRBJ1-2; cdr3_aa: CASQQRDRVIGTFPYGYTF; cdr3_nt: TGTGCCAGCCAGCAGCGGGACAGGGTAATTGGGACCTTCCCCTATGGCTACACCTTC
d_call: TRBD2; clone_size: -; v_call: TRBV7-8; j_call: TRBJ2-2; cdr3_aa: CASSPSRGGAGELFF; cdr3_nt: TGTGCCAGCAGTCCGTCGCGGGGGGGCGCCGGGGAGCTGTTTTTT
d_call: -; clone_size: -; v_call: TRBV19; j_call: TRBJ2-3; cdr3_aa: CASNDFGKADTQYF; cdr3_nt: TGTGCCAGTAACGACTTCGGGAAGGCAGATACGCAGTATTTT
d_call: TRBD1; clone_size: -; v_call: TRBV7-9; j_call: TRBJ1-2; cdr3_aa: CASSRTGASVDGYTF; cdr3_nt: TGTGCCAGCAGCCGGACAGGGGCTTCAGTCGATGGCTACACCTTC
d_call: TRBD2; clone_size: -; v_call: TRBV9; j_call: TRBJ2-5; cdr3_aa: CASSAGTSGDQETQYF; cdr3_nt: TGTGCCAGCAGCGCTGGGACTAGCGGAGATCAAGAGACCCAGTACTTC
d_call: TRBD1; clone_size: -; v_call: TRBV27; j_call: TRBJ2-3; cdr3_aa: CASSSRQGVSDTQYF; cdr3_nt: TGTGCCAGCAGTAGCAGACAGGGGGTCTCAGATACGCAGTATTTT
d_call: TRBD1; clone_size: -; v_call: TRBV5-6; j_call: TRBJ2-7; cdr3_aa: CASTRWEQGWYEQYF; cdr3_nt: TGTGCCAGCACCCGATGGGAACAGGGGTGGTACGAGCAGTACTTC
d_call: -; clone_size: -; v_call: TRBV7-9; j_call: TRBJ1-4; cdr3_aa: CASSPRGPTNEKLFF; cdr3_nt: TGTGCCAGCAGCCCGCGGGGTCCAACTAATGAAAAACTGTTTTTT
d_call: -; clone_size: few; v_call: TRBV10-3; j_call: TRBJ1-1; cdr3_aa: CAITAGLNTEAFF; cdr3_nt: TGTGCCATCACGGCGGGCTTAAACACTGAAGCTTTCTTT
d_call: -; clone_size: -; v_call: TRBV19; j_call: TRBJ1-5; cdr3_aa: CASSMQGRPQHF; cdr3_nt: TGTGCCAGTAGTATGCAGGGGAGGCCCCAGCATTTT
d_call: -; clone_size: -; v_call: TRBV5-1; j_call: TRBJ2-1; cdr3_aa: CASSFGGNLNNEQFF; cdr3_nt: TGCGCCAGCAGCTTTGGAGGGAACTTGAATAATGAGCAGTTCTTC
d_call: -; clone_size: -; v_call: TRBV6-6; j_call: TRBJ1-6; cdr3_aa: CASSNPSLSPLHF; cdr3_nt: TGTGCCAGCAGTAACCCTAGTCTTTCACCCCTCCACTTT
d_call: -; clone_size: few; v_call: TRBV7-2; j_call: TRBJ1-3; cdr3_aa: CASSSYQDTIYF; cdr3_nt: TGTGCCAGCAGCTCGTACCAGGACACCATATATTTT
d_call: -; clone_size: -; v_call: TRBV9; j_call: TRBJ2-1; cdr3_aa: CASSLQAGASYNEQFF; cdr3_nt: TGTGCCAGCAGCCTCCAGGCGGGGGCTTCCTACAATGAGCAGTTCTTC
d_call: -; clone_size: -; v_call: TRBV9; j_call: TRBJ2-3; cdr3_aa: CASSVGSPGTDTQYF; cdr3_nt: TGTGCCAGCAGCGTGGGGAGCCCGGGCACAGATACGCAGTATTTT
d_call: TRBD2; clone_size: -; v_call: TRBV9; j_call: TRBJ2-3; cdr3_aa: CASSVRLGGSDTQYF; cdr3_nt: TGTGCCAGCAGCGTAAGGTTGGGGGGGTCAGATACGCAGTATTTT
d_call: TRBD2; clone_size: -; v_call: TRBV7-2; j_call: TRBJ2-5; cdr3_aa: CASRSSGGETQYF; cdr3_nt: TGTGCCAGTCGCTCTAGCGGGGGAGAGACCCAGTACTTC
d_call: -; clone_size: few; v_call: TRBV5-4; j_call: TRBJ1-4; cdr3_aa: CASSRAGVVGEKLFF; cdr3_nt: TGTGCCAGCAGCCGCGCGGGGGTAGTTGGTGAAAAACTGTTTTTT
d_call: TRBD1; clone_size: once; v_call: TRBV7-8; j_call: TRBJ1-3; cdr3_aa: CASSFSGTGGFSGNTIYF; cdr3_nt: TGTGCCAGCAGCTTTTCCGGGACAGGGGGCTTCTCTGGAAACACCATATATTTT
d_call: -; clone_size: -; v_call: TRBV6-5; j_call: TRBJ2-1; cdr3_aa: CASNQGYGNEQFF; cdr3_nt: TGTGCCAGCAACCAGGGATATGGCAATGAGCAGTTCTTC
d_call: -; clone_size: -; v_call: TRBV11-2; j_call: TRBJ1-3; cdr3_aa: CASTLQGMAGNTIYF; cdr3_nt: TGTGCCAGCACCCTACAGGGAATGGCTGGAAACACCATATATTTT
d_call: -; clone_size: -; v_call: TRBV28; j_call: TRBJ1-5; cdr3_aa: CASSPDPEGNQPQHF; cdr3_nt: TGTGCCAGCAGTCCCGACCCGGAGGGCAATCAGCCCCAGCATTTT
d_call: -; clone_size: -; v_call: TRBV4-3; j_call: TRBJ1-5; cdr3_aa: CASSLRQSNQPQHF; cdr3_nt: TGCGCCAGCAGCCTACGACAGAGCAATCAGCCCCAGCATTTT
d_call: -; clone_size: -; v_call: TRBV28; j_call: TRBJ2-7; cdr3_aa: CASYRAVVNEQYF; cdr3_nt: TGTGCCAGCTACAGGGCGGTGGTGAACGAGCAGTACTTC
d_call: -; clone_size: -; v_call: TRBV29-1; j_call: TRBJ2-3; cdr3_aa: CSARKQSTDTQYF; cdr3_nt: TGCAGCGCCAGGAAGCAAAGCACAGATACGCAGTATTTT
d_call: -; clone_size: -; v_call: TRBV27; j_call: TRBJ2-3; cdr3_aa: CASSFEGFNTDTQYF; cdr3_nt: TGTGCCAGCAGTTTCGAGGGATTTAACACAGATACGCAGTATTTT
d_call: TRBD1; clone_size: -; v_call: TRBV6-5; j_call: TRBJ1-1; cdr3_aa: CASSPPGGTEAFF; cdr3_nt: TGTGCCAGCAGCCCCCCAGGGGGCACTGAAGCTTTCTTT
d_call: TRBD2; clone_size: -; v_call: TRBV7-6; j_call: TRBJ2-2; cdr3_aa: CASSSRPSAGGDTGELFF; cdr3_nt: TGTGCCAGCAGCTCTAGGCCTTCAGCGGGGGGGGACACCGGGGAGCTGTTTTTT
d_call: TRBD2; clone_size: -; v_call: TRBV9; j_call: TRBJ2-7; cdr3_aa: CASSAGAGGLSSYEQYF; cdr3_nt: TGTGCCAGCAGCGCGGGGGCGGGGGGGTTATCTTCCTACGAGCAGTACTTC
d_call: TRBD2; clone_size: once; v_call: TRBV10-3; j_call: TRBJ2-1; cdr3_aa: CAISPFSGTSLNEQFF; cdr3_nt: TGTGCCATCAGTCCCTTTTCCGGGACTAGCCTGAATGAGCAGTTCTTC
d_call: -; clone_size: -; v_call: TRBV19; j_call: TRBJ1-4; cdr3_aa: CASSIRIATNEKLFF; cdr3_nt: TGTGCCAGTAGTATTCGCATAGCAACTAATGAAAAACTGTTTTTT
d_call: -; clone_size: few; v_call: TRBV25-1; j_call: TRBJ1-4; cdr3_aa: CASSSGTFNEKLFF; cdr3_nt: TGTGCCAGCAGCAGCGGGACATTTAATGAAAAACTGTTTTTT
d_call: -; clone_size: -; v_call: TRBV6-5; j_call: TRBJ2-5; cdr3_aa: CASSYTPGYQETQYF; cdr3_nt: TGTGCCAGCAGTTACACCCCAGGGTACCAAGAGACCCAGTACTTC
d_call: TRBD1; clone_size: few; v_call: TRBV6-1; j_call: TRBJ1-3; cdr3_aa: CASSEALQGITGNTIYF; cdr3_nt: TGTGCCAGCAGTGAAGCTTTACAGGGGATTACTGGAAACACCATATATTTT
d_call: -; clone_size: -; v_call: TRBV7-9; j_call: TRBJ1-6; cdr3_aa: CASSIQRGGNSPLHF; cdr3_nt: TGTGCCAGCAGCATTCAGAGGGGAGGTAATTCACCCCTCCACTTT
d_call: -; clone_size: -; v_call: TRBV7-9; j_call: TRBJ2-2; cdr3_aa: CSSSSPPGELFF; cdr3_nt: TGTTCCAGCAGCTCTCCCCCCGGGGAGCTGTTTTTT
d_call: TRBD1; clone_size: -; v_call: TRBV30; j_call: TRBJ1-6; cdr3_aa: CAWSIRGSYNSPLHF; cdr3_nt: TGTGCCTGGAGTATCAGGGGGTCCTATAATTCACCCCTCCACTTT
d_call: TRBD1; clone_size: few; v_call: TRBV11-3; j_call: TRBJ1-6; cdr3_aa: CASSLRDRSPLHF; cdr3_nt: TGTGCCAGCAGCCTTCGGGACAGATCACCCCTCCACTTT
d_call: -; clone_size: -; v_call: TRBV19; j_call: TRBJ2-7; cdr3_aa: CATSRGGVGYEQYF; cdr3_nt: TGTGCCACCTCACGGGGTGGTGTCGGCTACGAGCAGTACTTC
d_call: TRBD1; clone_size: -; v_call: TRBV5-5; j_call: TRBJ2-7; cdr3_aa: CASSPVRGPEVEQYF; cdr3_nt: TGTGCCAGCAGCCCAGTGAGGGGGCCGGAAGTCGAGCAGTACTTC
d_call: -; clone_size: -; v_call: TRBV4-3; j_call: TRBJ1-6; cdr3_aa: CASSQEGDSPLHF; cdr3_nt: TGCGCCAGCAGCCAAGAAGGGGATTCACCCCTCCACTTT
d_call: -; clone_size: few; v_call: TRBV20-1; j_call: TRBJ2-1; cdr3_aa: CSANLYNEQFF; cdr3_nt: TGCAGTGCTAACCTATACAATGAGCAGTTCTTC
d_call: -; clone_size: -; v_call: TRBV29-1; j_call: TRBJ2-2; cdr3_aa: CSVERDADTGELFF; cdr3_nt: TGCAGCGTTGAAAGAGACGCGGACACCGGGGAGCTGTTTTTT